Below are 23 T cell receptor beta chains sequenced from a single sample in a study of cytomegalovirus exposure and HLA in healthy donors. Data came from immunoSEQ multiplex PCR; TCRdb stores just in-frame clones and leaves some out. The repertoire consists of some 49,000 clones, with approximately 90% occurring once and the leading ten covering roughly 1.4%. The sequenced sample consisted of PBMCs. The receptor source for this set is a man younger than 35 in good health and CMV-seronegative.

The chain joins TRBV27 to TRBJ2-5; 8 nucleotides agree with TRBD2. Germline V CDR1 and CDR2: MNHEY, SMNVEV (reference sequence). CDR3 length: 15 amino acids. V trimming: 9 bases; J trimming: 6 bases; junction bases outside the gene matches: 15. The CDR3 region has the DNA TGTGCCAGTGGTACCCCGGGGGGGGAGGTGAAGACCCAGTACTTC. It codes for CASGTPGGEVKTQYF.

This clone was counted between two and nine times. The CDR3 protein is CASSPTAGGRVDTQYF. Written as DNA, the CDR3 is TGTGCCAGCAGCCCAACCGCGGGAGGAAGGGTAGATACGCAGTATTTT. The chain carries TRBV7-6 and TRBJ2-3; 8 bases agree with TRBD2. Trimming removed 5 bases from V and 5 bases from J; junction bases left unmatched: 12. Germline V gene data show CDR1 as SGHVS and CDR2 as FNYEAQ. This CDR3 spans 16 amino acids.

This chain links TRBV9 with TRBJ2-7, with 7 bases aligning to TRBD2. Looked up from germline, CDR1 is SGDLS and CDR2 is YYNGEE. This CDR3 has 15 residues. J lost 7 bases, V lost 5 bases, and 15 bases had no gene match. Here the CDR3 DNA reads TGTGCCAGCAGTGCCAATGTGCGGGAGCATCGGGAGCAGTACTTC. This sequence encodes CASSANVREHREQYF.

The V and J genes are TRBV7-9 and TRBJ1-1, with TRBD1 as a possible D gene (5 bases). V was clipped by 3 bases and J by 5 bases, with 10 bases between them. Germline V lookup: CDR1 SEHNR, CDR2 FQNEAQ (reference sequence). The length of the CDR3 is 13 residues. The CDR3 reads CASSFGAGTEAFF. The CDR3, as DNA: TGTGCCAGCAGCTTTGGGGCCGGGACTGAAGCTTTCTTT.

V and J are TRBV7-2 and TRBJ2-1, with 9 bases that match TRBD2. Germline CDR1 is SGHTA and CDR2 is FQGNSA. With V trimmed by 1 base and J by 4 bases, 5 bases remained unmatched. This CDR3 spans 16 amino acids. The CDR3 DNA sequence: TGTGCCAGCAGCTTAGTAAGACTAGCGGTTTACAATGAGCAGTTCTTC. Its protein product is CASSLVRLAVYNEQFF. The whole variable domain, filled in from reference TRBV7-2 and TRBJ2-1, reads GAGVSQSPSNKVTEKGKDVELRCDPISGHTALYWYRQSLGQGLEFLIYFQGNSAPDKSGLPSDRFSAERTGGSVSTLTIQRTQQEDSAVYLCASSLVRLAVYNEQFFGPGTRLTVL.

This clone was seen a handful of times. The chain employs TRBV28 and TRBJ2-7, with D maybe TRBD1 (6 bases). The CDR3 length is 11 residues. Germline-derived CDR1 and CDR2 are MDHEN and SYDVKM. The CDR3 region has the DNA TGTGGGGTTTCAGGGGTCTACGAGCAGTACTTC. Translating gives CGVSGVYEQYF.

The gene calls are TRBV11-1 and TRBJ1-1; D is perhaps TRBD1 (6 bases). The CDR3 loop spans 17 amino acids. V lost 6 bases and J 2 bases, leaving 22 bases between the germline ends. Germline lookup yields CDR1 SGHAT and CDR2 FQDESV (reference sequence). CDR3 sequence (DNA): TGTGCCAGCAGGTTAAGGTCAGGGGCGGTCTTCAACACTGAAGCTTTCTTT. Its protein product is CASRLRSGAVFNTEAFF.

The J gene is TRBJ2-1, the V gene TRBV2; D ambiguous. The V end was cut by 7 bases, the J end by 0 bases, with 19 bases between. Germline CDR1 is SNHLY and CDR2 is FYNNEI. This CDR3 has 17 residues. The CDR3 reads CASTDAPHPVSYNEQFF. Here the CDR3 DNA reads TGTGCCAGCACTGACGCGCCCCACCCCGTCTCCTACAATGAGCAGTTCTTC.

The chain employs TRBV7-6 and TRBJ2-2, with 8 nucleotides matching TRBD1. Germline values: CDR1 SGHVS, CDR2 FNYEAQ. The CDR3 is 15 amino acids. V trimming: 5 bases; J trimming: 1 base; junction bases outside the gene matches: 3. CDR3 coding DNA: TGTGCCAGCAGCCTGGGGACAGGGAACACCGGGGAGCTGTTTTTT. Its protein is CASSLGTGNTGELFF.

The genes are TRBV9 and TRBJ2-2, with a possible D match to TRBD2 (7 bases). CDR3 length: 18 amino acids. V lost 3 bases, J lost 0 bases, and 18 bases lay in between. Per germline, CDR1 SGDLS and CDR2 YYNGEE. CDR3 sequence reads: CASSARGRGIANTGELFF. The CDR3 DNA follows: TGTGCCAGCAGCGCGAGAGGGAGGGGGATCGCGAACACCGGGGAGCTGTTTTTT.

This rearrangement joins TRBV4-1 to TRBJ2-3; 7 bases fit TRBD2. Germline V gives CDR1 MGHRA, CDR2 YSYEKL. Unmatched junction bases numbered 6, after V lost 4 bases and J lost 5 bases. The CDR3 sequence is 14 residues long. CDR3 nucleotide sequence: TGCGCCAGCAGCCGCGGGGGTGGTGGAGATACGCAGTATTTT. The encoded protein is CASSRGGGGDTQYF.

The J gene is TRBJ2-3, the V gene TRBV11-1; 11 bases are shared with TRBD2. Trimming removed 1 base from V and 4 bases from J; junction bases left unmatched: 4. The CDR3 loop spans 16 amino acids. Looked up from germline, CDR1 is SGHAT and CDR2 is FQDESV (reference sequence). The CDR3 region has the DNA TGTGCCAGCAGCTTAGGGGGACTAGCGGAAGCAGATACGCAGTATTTT. Protein product: CASSLGGLAEADTQYF.

The genes are TRBV9 and TRBJ2-2, with 11 bases fitting TRBD2. Germline V CDR1 and CDR2: SGDLS, YYNGEE. V lost 0 bases and J lost 4; bases outside the gene matches: 11. This CDR3 is 19 amino acids long. CDR3 sequence: CASSVETQLAGDPTGELFF. CDR3 DNA sequence: TGTGCCAGCAGCGTAGAAACCCAACTAGCGGGAGATCCCACCGGGGAGCTGTTTTTT.

The V call is TRBV27, the J call TRBJ2-1; weak D call: TRBD2 (5 bases). CDR3 length: 12 residues. Germline V gene sequence: CDR1 MNHEY, CDR2 SMNVEV (reference sequence). Trimming shortened V by 5 bases and J by 9 bases, and 11 bases separated the two germline ends. In nucleotides, the CDR3 is TGTGCCAGCAGTGAACGTCGGGGTGAGCAGTTCTTC. This encodes CASSERRGEQFF.

This chain links TRBV28 with TRBJ1-5, with D unresolved. The CDR3 covers 17 residues. V lost 0 bases, J lost 2 bases, and 14 bases lay in between. Germline V gene sequence: CDR1 MDHEN, CDR2 SYDVKM. The CDR3 here is CASSLWSGGDGNQPQHF. Here the CDR3 DNA reads TGTGCCAGCAGTTTATGGTCGGGTGGCGATGGCAATCAGCCCCAGCATTTT.

This rearrangement joins TRBV4-1 to TRBJ2-5, with 9 bases matching TRBD1. The CDR3 extends over 15 amino acids. From germline, CDR1 is MGHRA and CDR2 YSYEKL. The V and J ends lost 4 bases and 4 bases, in that order; junction bases with no gene match: 7. CDR3 sequence (DNA): TGCGCCAGCAGCCCCGCCGGGACAGGGAGAGAGACCCAGTACTTC. Translated, it gives CASSPAGTGRETQYF.

In nucleotides, the CDR3 is TGCGCCAGCAGCCCCGGGACAGGGTTTTACAATGAGCAGTTCTTC. Protein sequence: CASSPGTGFYNEQFF. V usage is TRBV10-2 and J usage is TRBJ2-1, with 9 bases fitting TRBD1. Per the germline V gene, CDR1 is WSHSY and CDR2 is SAAADI. This CDR3 comprises 15 residues. The junction had 7 bases not matched to a gene; V was cut back by 6 bases and J by 4 bases.

The genes are TRBV6-5 and TRBJ1-1, with a weak D call TRBD1 (6 bases). Trimming removed 7 bases at V and 6 bases at J, with 12 bases between. This CDR3 spans 12 amino acids. The germline V gene has CDR1 MNHEY and CDR2 SVGAGI. CDR3 nucleotides: TGTGCCAGCACCGCAACAGGGTCTGAAGCTTTCTTT. Amino acids: CASTATGSEAFF.

The V gene is TRBV7-3, the J gene TRBJ2-1; D might be TRBD1 (6 bases). This CDR3 region has 15 residues. Germline lookup yields CDR1 SGHTA and CDR2 FQGTGA. V dropped 6 bases and J dropped 7 bases, with 19 bases sitting between them. The CDR3 DNA follows: TGTGCCAGCAGGTTAGACAGGCATGAGTATAATGAGCAGTTCTTC. Translated: CASRLDRHEYNEQFF.

This chain links TRBV19 with TRBJ2-4; 12 bases line up with TRBD1. Trimming cost V 4 bases and J 6 bases; bases outside gene matches: 4. The CDR3 is 15 residues long. The germline V gene encodes CDR1 LNHDA and CDR2 SQIVND (reference sequence). The CDR3 sequence is CASSRGQGAPNIQYF. Written as DNA, the CDR3 is TGTGCCAGTAGTAGGGGACAGGGGGCCCCAAACATTCAGTACTTC.

The rearrangement links TRBV7-6 to TRBJ1-1; 7 bases are a match to TRBD1. V was clipped by 5 bases and J by 1 base; unmatched bases: 7. Germline V gene sequence: CDR1 SGHVS, CDR2 FNYEAQ. The CDR3 runs 15 residues. CDR3 nucleotide sequence: TGTGCCAGCAGCCCCAGACAGGGTCCGAACACTGAAGCTTTCTTT. Translation gives CASSPRQGPNTEAFF.

The chain employs TRBV5-4 and TRBJ2-7; 12 bases map to TRBD2. The V gene's germline CDR1 is SGHNT and CDR2 YYREEE (reference sequence). This CDR3 spans 15 amino acids. The junction had 6 bases not matched to a gene; V was cut back by 1 base and J by 7 bases. CDR3 DNA sequence: TGTGCCAGCAGCTTGCTAGCGGGAGGGCCGGGAGAGCAGTACTTC. Its translation is CASSLLAGGPGEQYF.

This clone occurred a few times. This CDR3 is CASSSDGRGMDEQFF. The CDR3, as DNA: TGTGCCAGCAGCTCCGATGGCAGGGGAATGGATGAGCAGTTCTTC. This chain links TRBV11-2 with TRBJ2-1; tentatively, D is TRBD1 (6 bases). The CDR3 has 15 amino acids. Germline CDR1 and CDR2: SGHAT and FQNNGV. V lost 4 bases, J lost 8 bases, and 18 bases lay in between.